This T cell receptor (beta chain) was recorded in a study of regulatory T cells in long-lasting Graves disease. Through Arm-PCR of CDR3 regions and iRepertoire HTBI primers, TCR beta libraries were built. Via MiXCR, TCRdb re-called the multiplex PCR reads, giving one row per CDR3 protein. The sample gives about 540,000 distinct CDR3 sequences, about 14% of which show up once; 10% is in the top ten. The time point was: newly diagnosed GD, antithyroid drugs for less than 3 months. Following extraction of RNA from PBMCs, that RNA was used to make the TCR library. With EDTA tubes as the receptacles, about 9 milliliters of peripheral blood were drawn. This clonotype was seen more than once but under ten times. The CDR3 has 15 residues. V lost 6 bases, J lost 1 base, and 4 bases stayed unmatched. Germline V CDR1 and CDR2: LNHDA, SQIVND (reference sequence). This sample was also put to use in a study of T cells in Graves' hyperthyroidism and ophthalmopathy. That work states: Thyroid ultrasound and orbital computed tomography, with clinical symptoms and serum thyroxine and TRAb, informed diagnoses.

The TCR was taken from a man aged 30 to 39 with Graves disease. The chain has TRBV19 and TRBJ2-3, with TRBD2 matching over 10 bases. Sequenced here: peripheral blood mononuclear cells (PBMCs), sampled at new diagnosis, from a patient treated with antithyroid drugs. This CDR3 is CASRQGLAGTDTQYF. The CDR3 DNA is TGTGCCAGTAGGCAAGGACTAGCGGGCACAGATACGCAGTATTTT.